The next 13 T cell receptor beta chains were all read from a single sample in a study of CD8 T cells in ankylosing spondylitis. The study, taken as a whole, reports: Ankylosing spondylitis blood seemed to carry a telltale TCR beta motif made of eight highly homologous variants.

The antigens for these receptors are not known. TCRdb analysed the 5' RACE reads with MiXCR anew, one entry per CDR3 protein. This sample has approximately 540,000 distinct CDR3 sequences, with roughly an eighth found just once. The sequenced material came from blood, either unsorted or a sorted T cell fraction (not recorded which). These receptors all come from a male donor with ankylosing spondylitis.

This clonotype was recorded a few times. CDR3 nucleotide sequence: TGCAGCGTTCAGGGCGGGACCAACACCGGGGAGCTGTTTTTT. This gives the protein CSVQGGTNTGELFF. The J gene is TRBJ2-2, the V gene TRBV29-1; D might be TRBD2 (6 bases). With 5 bases removed from V and 2 bases from J, the gap between germline ends came to 12 bases. Per the germline V gene, CDR1 is SQVTM and CDR2 is ANQGSEA. The CDR3 consists of 14 residues.

The rearrangement uses TRBV10-3 and TRBJ2-3, with 7 bases lining up with TRBD2. V was pared by 6 bases and J by 2 bases, with 8 bases of the junction left unmatched. The germline gives CDR1 ENHRY, CDR2 SYGVKD. There are 15 residues in the CDR3. The CDR3 sequence is CAIRGGLRFTDTQYF. The CDR3 DNA follows: TGTGCCATCAGGGGGGGACTACGCTTCACAGATACGCAGTATTTT.

This rearrangement joins TRBV3-1 to TRBJ1-2; D possibly corresponds to TRBD1 (6 bases). CDR1 and CDR2 from the germline V gene are LGHDT and YNNKEL (reference sequence). V was cut by 0 bases and J by 7 bases, with 21 bases left in between. CDR3 length: 17 amino acids. The CDR3 sequence: CASSQEGGAGSGLGYTF. CDR3 nucleotide sequence: TGTGCCAGCAGCCAAGAAGGGGGGGCAGGGAGTGGTCTTGGCTACACCTTC.

This clonotype was recorded a few times. The chain joins TRBV6-2 or TRBV6-3 to TRBJ2-7; 7 nucleotides match TRBD1. J gave up 5 bases and V 8 bases, and 15 bases lay outside the gene matches. From germline, CDR1 is MNHEY and CDR2 SVGEGT. This CDR3 spans 15 amino acids. CDR3 sequence: CASLTHQGVYNEQYF. The CDR3 bases are TGTGCCAGCCTAACCCACCAGGGGGTCTACAACGAGCAGTACTTC.

This clonotype was seen many times. The V and J genes are TRBV27 and TRBJ1-1; D might be TRBD1 (5 bases). From germline, CDR1 is MNHEY and CDR2 SMNVEV (reference sequence). The CDR3 runs 14 residues. Trimming cost V 0 bases and J 10 bases, with 15 bases left between them. Here the CDR3 DNA reads TGTGCCAGCAGTTTATCGAAGGGACGGGGGGGAGCTTTCTTT. As protein: CASSLSKGRGGAFF.

The CDR3 here is CASSPGLALTDTQYF. The CDR3 nucleotides are TGTGCCAGCAGCCCGGGACTAGCGCTAACAGATACGCAGTATTTT. The chain recombines TRBV7-2 with TRBJ2-3; 10 nucleotides match TRBD2. This CDR3 contains 15 residues. Germline CDR1 SGHTA, CDR2 FQGNSA. With 5 bases clipped from V and 3 bases from J, the junction kept 5 bases outside the gene matches.

The gene calls are TRBV4-1 and TRBJ1-1; D is perhaps TRBD1 (6 bases). V was trimmed by 4 bases and J by 3 bases, leaving 18 bases between them. Germline CDR1 and CDR2: MGHRA and YSYEKL. The CDR3 has 16 residues. CDR3 residues: CASSPFPQGRYTEAFF. DNA for the CDR3: TGCGCCAGCAGCCCTTTCCCTCAGGGGAGGTACACTGAAGCTTTCTTT.

This sequence joins TRBV20-1 and TRBJ1-1; D not resolved. In germline, CDR1 is DFQATT, CDR2 SNEGSKA (reference sequence). With 4 bases removed from V and 3 bases from J, the gap between germline ends came to 12 bases. The CDR3 length is 13 residues. CDR3 in amino acids: CSAIEDRYTEAFF. The CDR3, as DNA: TGCAGTGCTATTGAGGATAGGTACACTGAAGCTTTCTTT.

In its sample, this clonotype was seen a few times. The V call is TRBV12-3 or TRBV12-4, the J call TRBJ2-1; D is undetermined. The CDR3 covers 13 residues. V gave up 3 bases and J gave up 6 bases, with 9 bases separating them. The CDR3 sequence is CASSFALTNEQFF. CDR3 coding DNA: TGTGCCAGCAGTTTTGCCCTCACCAATGAGCAGTTCTTC.

The chain joins TRBV11-2 to TRBJ2-1; perhaps D is TRBD1 or TRBD2 (6 bases each). V shed 5 bases and J shed 8 bases, with 10 bases lying between them. This CDR3 has 12 residues. Germline lookup yields CDR1 SGHAT and CDR2 FQNNGV. For the CDR3, the DNA is TGTGCCAGCAGCAGGGGGGTCGATGAGCAGTTCTTC. Encoded protein: CASSRGVDEQFF. Full variable domain (outside the CDR3, taken from reference TRBV11-2 and TRBJ2-1): EAGVAQSPRYKIIEKRQSVAFWCNPISGHATLYWYQQILGQGPKLLIQFQNNGVVDDSQLPKDRFSAERLKGVDSTLKIQPAKLEDSAVYLCASSRGVDEQFFGPGTRLTVL.

The chain combines TRBV29-1 with TRBJ2-7; a weak D match, TRBD2 (6 bases). V was pared by 3 bases and J by 5 bases, with 20 bases between. This CDR3 region has 15 residues. CDR1 SQVTM and CDR2 ANQGSEA come from the germline V gene. The CDR3 DNA sequence: TGCAGCGTTGATCTGGGCGGGATGTTCAGCCACGAGCAGTACTTC. Translating it yields CSVDLGGMFSHEQYF.

This clonotype was observed a handful of times. The rearrangement uses TRBV7-9 and TRBJ1-4, with D perhaps matching TRBD1 (6 bases). The length of the CDR3 is 15 residues. Germline CDR1 is SEHNR and CDR2 is FQNEAQ (reference sequence). Trimming left V 2 bases short and J 8 bases short, with 15 bases between. In DNA form, the CDR3 reads TGTGCCAGCAGCTTAATGGGAGACAGGCGAGAAAAACTGTTTTTT. The encoded protein is CASSLMGDRREKLFF. The full variable domain, completed using reference TRBV7-9 and TRBJ1-4, is DTGVSQNPRHKITKRGQNVTFRCDPISEHNRLYWYRQTLGQGPEFLTYFQNEAQLEKSRLLSDRFSAERPKGSFSTLEIQRTEQGDSAMYLCASSLMGDRREKLFFGSGTQLSVL.

The chain carries TRBV3-1 and TRBJ1-2; D gene uncertain. V was pared by 0 bases and J by 7 bases, with 12 bases between. From germline, CDR1 is LGHDT and CDR2 YNNKEL (reference sequence). The CDR3 is 14 amino acids. CDR3 nucleotides: TGTGCCAGCAGCCAAGATTTTTCCGTAGGTGGCTACACCTTC. It specifies CASSQDFSVGGYTF.